What follows are 15 T cell receptor beta chains derived from one specimen sequenced in a study of CD8+CD57+ T cells in acquired aplastic anemia. Genomic DNA templated the TCR beta VDJ and CDR3 profiling. MiXCR, applied by TCRdb to the reads, yields one record per CDR3 protein. The sample consists of some 220,000 distinct CDR3 sequences, roughly 33% of them appearing once. The specimen was sorted CD4+, CD8+, or CD8+CD57+ T cells (not recorded which) from PBMCs. The receptors were gathered from a human donor in good health, serving as a control.

Concerning this clonotype: Just one base apart from a much larger clone, this may be a read error. The CDR3 here is CASSFAGQGIYGYTF. The DNA of the CDR3 is TGTGCCAGCAGCTTTGCCGGGCAGGGCATATATGGCTACACCTTC. This rearrangement joins TRBV5-5 to TRBJ1-2; perhaps TRBD1 as D (5 bases). Germline V gene lookup returns CDR1 SGHKS and CDR2 YYEKEE (reference sequence). Trimming removed 2 bases from V and 5 bases from J, with 16 bases in between. This CDR3 region has 15 residues.

This clonotype was detected many times. The V call is TRBV5-1, the J call TRBJ1-3; D possibly corresponds to TRBD1 (5 bases). V lost 0 bases to trimming and J lost 2 bases, with 6 bases between them. The CDR3 totals 14 residues. Germline V lookup: CDR1 SGHRS, CDR2 YFSETQ. The CDR3 DNA is TGCGCCAGCAGCTTGGCAGGGACTGGAAACACCATATATTTT. Translating it yields CASSLAGTGNTIYF.

This rearrangement joins TRBV6-1 to TRBJ2-1, with 12 bases that match TRBD1. The V and J ends lost 7 bases and 7 bases, in that order; junction bases with no gene match: 5. The V gene's germline CDR1 is MNHNS and CDR2 SASEGT. This CDR3 is built from 14 residues. CDR3 coding DNA: TGTGCCAGCACTCCGGGACAGGGGGCAAATGAGCAGTTCTTC. Its translation: CASTPGQGANEQFF.

This clonotype was observed many times. V usage is TRBV20-1 and J usage is TRBJ2-3, with TRBD2 matching 13 bases. The CDR3 runs to 17 residues. CDR1 and CDR2 (germline): DFQATT, SNEGSKA (reference sequence). Trimming at V came to 6 bases and at J to 4 bases, leaving 13 bases not matched to a gene. The CDR3 region has the DNA TGCAGTGCCGTGGGAGGACTAGCGGGAGTGGCGGCAGATACGCAGTATTTT. It encodes CSAVGGLAGVAADTQYF.

This clonotype was seen many times. The chain links TRBV2 to TRBJ2-7; D might be TRBD1 (6 bases). This CDR3 has 13 amino acids. With 6 bases removed from V and 2 bases from J, the gap between germline ends came to 11 bases. Germline V CDR1 and CDR2: SNHLY, FYNNEI. CDR3 sequence reads: CASSLQGPYEQYF. CDR3 in DNA: TGTGCCAGCAGCCTACAGGGTCCCTACGAGCAGTACTTC.

About this clonotype: A much larger clone differs by one base, so this may be a read error. This chain uses TRBV14 with TRBJ2-6; D is possibly TRBD1 (5 bases). The CDR3 extends over 13 amino acids. Per the germline V gene, CDR1 is SGHDN and CDR2 is FVKESK. This CDR3 is CASSHAGADVLTF. CDR3 nucleotide sequence: TGTGCCAGCAGCCACGCTGGGGCCGACGTCCTGACTTTC.

The chain links TRBV19 to TRBJ2-1, with 10 bases matching TRBD2. The germline V gene has CDR1 LNHDA and CDR2 SQIVND (reference sequence). V was pared by 3 bases and J by 8 bases, with 4 bases of the junction left unmatched. CDR3 length equals 14 residues. Here the CDR3 DNA reads TGTGCCAGTAGTATCCGAGCGGGGGGGCATGAGCAGTTCTTC. Amino acid sequence: CASSIRAGGHEQFF.

This clonotype was detected many times. The chain links TRBV5-1 to TRBJ2-7; possibly TRBD2 for D (6 bases). Germline assignment: CDR1 SGHRS and CDR2 YFSETQ. The CDR3 loop spans 16 amino acids. V gave up 0 bases and J gave up 0 bases, with 13 bases separating them. The CDR3 region is CASSLVGAGTSYEQYF. CDR3 DNA sequence: TGCGCCAGCAGCTTGGTCGGGGCGGGGACCTCCTACGAGCAGTACTTC.

This clonotype was counted at least ten times. The chain couples TRBV20-1 to TRBJ2-1; unclear D gene. CDR3 length equals 15 residues. V dropped 8 bases and J dropped 2 bases, with 19 bases sitting between them. Germline V gene lookup returns CDR1 DFQATT and CDR2 SNEGSKA (reference sequence). The CDR3 DNA reads as TGCAGTCTACCTCTGGTCGGACGCACCTACAATGAGCAGTTCTTC. Protein product: CSLPLVGRTYNEQFF.

This clonotype was detected many times. V gene TRBV5-6 combines with J gene TRBJ1-2, with 7 nucleotides matching TRBD1. V was pared by 3 bases and J by 8 bases, with 7 bases of the junction left unmatched. This CDR3 region has 13 residues. The germline gives CDR1 SGHDT, CDR2 YYEEEE. The CDR3: CASSSIQGYGYTF. DNA of the CDR3: TGTGCCAGCAGCTCCATACAGGGGTACGGCTACACCTTC.

The CDR3 nucleotides read TGTGCCAGCACCTATTTTCTCGGGGCCGGGCAGTACTTC. This translates into CASTYFLGAGQYF. The chain uses TRBV2 and TRBJ2-7; D is perhaps TRBD1 or TRBD2 (5 bases each). V lost 7 bases and J 9 bases, leaving 19 bases between the germline ends. This CDR3 comprises 13 residues. Germline assignment: CDR1 SNHLY and CDR2 FYNNEI. The whole variable domain, remainder taken from reference TRBV2 and TRBJ2-7, is EPEVTQTPSHQVTQMGQEVILRCVPISNHLYFYWYRQILGQKVEFLVSFYNNEISEKSEIFDDQFSVERPDGSNFTLKIRSTKLEDSAMYFCASTYFLGAGQYFGPGTRLTVT.

This clonotype was seen just once. At one end the junction does not follow the germline gene, possibly because of a read error. This chain joins TRBV25-1 and TRBJ1-2, with D hard to call. This CDR3 is built from 12 residues. The V gene's germline CDR1 is MGHDK and CDR2 SYGVNS. CDR3 nucleotides: TGTGCCAGCAGTGGAGGCAGCTATGGCTGCACCTTC. Its translation: CASSGGSYGCTF.

The chain links TRBV11-2 to TRBJ1-1, with D maybe TRBD1 (5 bases). The CDR3 length is 14 residues. Germline CDR1 SGHAT, CDR2 FQNNGV. V was clipped by 5 bases and J by 4 bases, with 14 bases between them. CDR3 in DNA: TGTGCCAGCAGCCCCAGGGTTATAGGCACTGAAGCTTTCTTT. Its protein is CASSPRVIGTEAFF.

Ten or more counts support this clonotype. V is TRBV24-1 and J is TRBJ2-1, with 7 bases fitting TRBD1. The length of the CDR3 is 15 residues. Trimming took 2 bases from V and 4 from J; bases not matched to a gene: 4. Germline CDR1 and CDR2: KGHDR and SFDVKD. CDR3 sequence (DNA): TGTGCCACCAGTGATTCGAACAGGGGATACAATGAGCAGTTCTTC. Translation: CATSDSNRGYNEQFF.

The chain combines TRBV12-3 or TRBV12-4 with TRBJ1-1, with 8 bases matching TRBD1. V gave up 7 bases and J gave up 7 bases; unmatched junction bases: 8. This CDR3 comprises 13 residues. This CDR3 is CASKGQVFNEAFF. The CDR3 DNA sequence: TGTGCCAGCAAGGGACAGGTCTTTAATGAAGCTTTCTTT.